What follows are 14 T cell receptor beta chains derived from one specimen sequenced in a study of T cell responses to AZD1222 COVID-19 vaccine. The repertoire was sequenced with immunoSEQ multiplex PCR; TCRdb's copy has only in-frame clones and lacks some. This table holds around 150,000 clones, roughly 90% found once. Sequenced here: peripheral blood, sampled 28 days after the second AZD1222 dose. These receptors all come from an adult who received the AZD1222 COVID-19 vaccine.

The chain employs TRBV2 and TRBJ2-7, with 11 bases identical to TRBD1. V dropped 6 bases and J dropped 6; count of bases not matched to a gene: 1. The germline V gene encodes CDR1 SNHLY and CDR2 FYNNEI. The CDR3 extends over 12 amino acids. The CDR3 loop is CASRDRGLEQYF. Here the CDR3 DNA reads TGTGCCAGCAGGGACAGGGGGCTCGAGCAGTACTTC.

V gene TRBV28 combines with J gene TRBJ2-1; D is uncertain. V shed 8 bases and J shed 9 bases, with 14 bases lying between them. Germline V gene data show CDR1 as MDHEN and CDR2 as SYDVKM. The CDR3 sequence is 12 residues long. The CDR3 protein is CASSQRWGEQFF. The CDR3 nucleotides are TGTGCCAGCTCCCAAAGGTGGGGTGAGCAGTTCTTC.

The CDR3: CASSQGQNSPLHF. Written as DNA, the CDR3 is TGTGCCAGCAGCCAAGGACAGAATTCACCCCTCCACTTT. The V and J genes are TRBV3-1 (or the pseudogene TRBV3-2) and TRBJ1-6; TRBD1 might be the D (5 bases). V was pared by 1 base and J by 7 bases, with 5 bases between. The CDR3 extends over 13 amino acids. Germline V gene sequence: CDR1 LGHDT, CDR2 YNNKEL (reference sequence).

For the CDR3, the DNA is TGTGCCAGCTCACCAGGCGATACGCAGTATTTT. Translation gives CASSPGDTQYF. J is TRBJ2-3 and V is TRBV18; D unresolved. The CDR3 has 11 residues. CDR1 KGHSH and CDR2 LQKENI come from the germline V gene. Trimming took 2 bases from V and 6 from J, leaving 3 bases between them.

The V and J genes are TRBV21-1 and TRBJ1-2. TRBV21-1 corresponds to a pseudogene. The CDR3 length is 12 residues. As DNA, the CDR3 is TGTGCCAGCAGCAAAGTGCGGGGGCCCGGTGGCTTC. Protein sequence: CASSKVRGPGGF.

This sequence joins TRBV7-8 and TRBJ1-6; weak D call: TRBD1 (6 bases). Germline values: CDR1 SGHVS, CDR2 FQNEAQ. This CDR3 has 17 residues. V lost 5 bases to trimming and J lost 0 bases, with 14 bases between them. The CDR3 region is CASSTVDRSSYNSPLHF. The CDR3 nucleotides read TGTGCCAGCAGCACCGTCGACAGGAGCTCCTATAATTCACCCCTCCACTTT. Full variable domain (remainder filled in from reference TRBV7-8 and TRBJ1-6): GAGVSQSPRYKVAKRGQDVALRCDPISGHVSLFWYQQALGQGPEFLTYFQNEAQLDKSGLPSDRFFAERPEGSVSTLKIQRTQQEDSAVYLCASSTVDRSSYNSPLHFGNGTRLTVT.

The CDR3 nucleotides read TGTGCCAGCTCCCCAGGACAGTCCAACTATGGCTACACCTTC. Translation gives CASSPGQSNYGYTF. The V call is TRBV27, the J call TRBJ1-2; D might be TRBD1 (6 bases). The CDR3 has 14 residues. Trimming pared 8 bases from V and 2 bases from J, leaving 15 bases between. Germline V gene lookup returns CDR1 MNHEY and CDR2 SMNVEV (reference sequence).

J is TRBJ2-3 and V is TRBV6-5; 8 bases align to TRBD2. Germline CDR1 is MNHEY and CDR2 is SVGAGI. Germline trimming cut 2 bases from V and 4 bases from J; bases unmatched to any gene: 8. The CDR3 spans 16 residues. CDR3 DNA: TGTGCCAGCAGTTACCCTGGACTAGCCGCTCCAGATACGCAGTATTTT. Its protein is CASSYPGLAAPDTQYF.

The rearrangement joins TRBV28 to TRBJ1-6, with 7 bases fitting TRBD1. The germline CDR1 and CDR2 sequences are MDHEN and SYDVKM. The CDR3 length is 15 residues. J lost 7 bases, V lost 6 bases, and 9 bases had no gene match. As DNA, the CDR3 is TGTGCCAGCAGCATACCCGGGACAGAGAATTCACCCCTCCACTTT. Encoded protein: CASSIPGTENSPLHF.

This chain connects TRBV28 to TRBJ2-3, with TRBD2 identical over 14 bases. Per the germline V gene, CDR1 is MDHEN and CDR2 is SYDVKM. Trimming took 1 base from V and 0 from J; bases not matched to a gene: 6. The CDR3 runs to 19 residues. Here the CDR3 DNA reads TGTGCCAGCAGTTTATCCGGGACTAGCGGGAGCAGTAGCACAGATACGCAGTATTTT. This gives the protein CASSLSGTSGSSSTDTQYF.

This rearrangement joins TRBV19 to TRBJ2-5; 10 nucleotides match TRBD2. The germline V gene has CDR1 LNHDA and CDR2 SQIVND (reference sequence). The CDR3 contains 17 residues. Trimming removed 1 base from V and 3 bases from J; junction bases left unmatched: 8. The CDR3, as DNA: TGTGCCAGTAGTATAGCTCCCCAGCGGGGGGGCAAAGAGACCCAGTACTTC. As protein: CASSIAPQRGGKETQYF.

The CDR3 DNA reads TGTGCCAGCAGTGAAGGACTCTCTGGGGCCAACGTCCTGACTTTC. Its translation is CASSEGLSGANVLTF. J is TRBJ2-6 and V is TRBV6-1, with no clear D. V dropped 1 base and J dropped 0 bases, with 4 bases sitting between them. Germline V gene lookup returns CDR1 MNHNS and CDR2 SASEGT. CDR3 length: 15 residues.

The V call is TRBV27, the J call TRBJ2-1, with 15 bases lining up with TRBD2. This CDR3 has 14 amino acids. CDR1 is MNHEY, CDR2 SMNVEV, per germline (reference sequence). Trimming cost V 6 bases and J 10 bases; bases outside gene matches: 4. The chain's CDR3 is CASSGTSGRWEQFF. The CDR3, as DNA: TGTGCCAGCAGCGGGACTAGCGGGAGGTGGGAGCAGTTCTTC.

V is TRBV20-1 and J is TRBJ2-5; D perhaps matches TRBD1 (5 bases). V lost 2 bases and J lost 4, with 5 bases in between. The germline V gene has CDR1 DFQATT and CDR2 SNEGSKA (reference sequence). The CDR3 has 11 amino acids. This CDR3 reads CSARQGETQYF. The CDR3 DNA sequence: TGCAGTGCTAGACAGGGAGAGACCCAGTACTTC.